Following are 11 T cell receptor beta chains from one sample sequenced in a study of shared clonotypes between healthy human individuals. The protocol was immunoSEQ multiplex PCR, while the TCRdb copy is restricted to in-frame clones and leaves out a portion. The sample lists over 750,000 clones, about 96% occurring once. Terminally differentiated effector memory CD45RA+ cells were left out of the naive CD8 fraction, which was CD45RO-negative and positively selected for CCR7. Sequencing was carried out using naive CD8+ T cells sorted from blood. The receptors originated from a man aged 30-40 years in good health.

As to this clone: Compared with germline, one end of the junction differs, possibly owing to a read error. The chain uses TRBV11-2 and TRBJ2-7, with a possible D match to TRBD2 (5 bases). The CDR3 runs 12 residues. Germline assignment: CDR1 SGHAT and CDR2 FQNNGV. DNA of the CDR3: TGTGCCAGCAGCTTAATGCCCGGGGATGTTGACTTC. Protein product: CASSLMPGDVDF.

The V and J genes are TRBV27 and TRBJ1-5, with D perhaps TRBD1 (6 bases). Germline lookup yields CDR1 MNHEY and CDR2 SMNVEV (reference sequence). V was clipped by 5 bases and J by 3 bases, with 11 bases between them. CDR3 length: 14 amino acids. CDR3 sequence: CASSQQGDNQPQHF. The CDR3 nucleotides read TGTGCCAGCAGTCAACAGGGAGACAATCAGCCCCAGCATTTT.

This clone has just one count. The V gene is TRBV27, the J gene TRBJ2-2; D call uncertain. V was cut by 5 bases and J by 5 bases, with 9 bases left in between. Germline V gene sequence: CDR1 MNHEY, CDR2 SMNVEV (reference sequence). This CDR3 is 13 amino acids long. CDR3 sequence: CASSGEWTGELFF. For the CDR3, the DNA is TGTGCCAGCAGTGGAGAGTGGACCGGGGAGCTGTTTTTT.

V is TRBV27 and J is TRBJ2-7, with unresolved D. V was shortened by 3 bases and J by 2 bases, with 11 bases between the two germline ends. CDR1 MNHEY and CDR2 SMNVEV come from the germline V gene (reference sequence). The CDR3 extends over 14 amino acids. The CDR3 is CASSFAGETYEQYF. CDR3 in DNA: TGTGCCAGCAGTTTCGCAGGAGAGACCTACGAGCAGTACTTC.

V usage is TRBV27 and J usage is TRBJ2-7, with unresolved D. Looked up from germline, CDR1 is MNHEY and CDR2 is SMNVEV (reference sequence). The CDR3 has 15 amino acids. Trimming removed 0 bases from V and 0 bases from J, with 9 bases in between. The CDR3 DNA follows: TGTGCCAGCAGTTTATCGTCCCCGGGCTCCTACGAGCAGTACTTC. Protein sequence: CASSLSSPGSYEQYF.

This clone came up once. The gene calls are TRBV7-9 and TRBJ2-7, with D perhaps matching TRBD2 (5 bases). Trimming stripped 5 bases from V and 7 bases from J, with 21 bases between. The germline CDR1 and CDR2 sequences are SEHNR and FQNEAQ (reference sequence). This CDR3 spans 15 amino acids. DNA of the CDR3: TGTGCCAGCAGCCCCCTTCCTGAGGGTATGGTAGAGCAGTACTTC. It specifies CASSPLPEGMVEQYF.

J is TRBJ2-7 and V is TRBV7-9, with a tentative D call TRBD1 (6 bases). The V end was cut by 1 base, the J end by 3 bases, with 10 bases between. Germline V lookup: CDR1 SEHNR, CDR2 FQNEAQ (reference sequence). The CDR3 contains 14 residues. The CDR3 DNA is TGTGCCAGCAGCTTAGGGGACAAGGTCTACGAGCAGTACTTC. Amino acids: CASSLGDKVYEQYF. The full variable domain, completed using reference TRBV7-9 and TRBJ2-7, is DTGVSQNPRHKITKRGQNVTFRCDPISEHNRLYWYRQTLGQGPEFLTYFQNEAQLEKSRLLSDRFSAERPKGSFSTLEIQRTEQGDSAMYLCASSLGDKVYEQYFGPGTRLTVT.

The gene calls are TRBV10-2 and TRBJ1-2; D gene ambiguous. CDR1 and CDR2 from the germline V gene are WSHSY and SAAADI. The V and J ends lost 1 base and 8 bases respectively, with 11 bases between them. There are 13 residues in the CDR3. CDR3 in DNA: TGCGCCAGCAGTGAGTTTCGTTCGAGCGGCTACACCTTC. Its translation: CASSEFRSSGYTF.

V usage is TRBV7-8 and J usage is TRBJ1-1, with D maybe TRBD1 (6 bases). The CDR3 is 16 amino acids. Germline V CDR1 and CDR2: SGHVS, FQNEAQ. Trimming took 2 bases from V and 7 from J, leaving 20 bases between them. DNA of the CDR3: TGTGCCAGCAGCTTACACGGTTTGACAGGAGCAGTTGAAGCTTTCTTT. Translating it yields CASSLHGLTGAVEAFF.

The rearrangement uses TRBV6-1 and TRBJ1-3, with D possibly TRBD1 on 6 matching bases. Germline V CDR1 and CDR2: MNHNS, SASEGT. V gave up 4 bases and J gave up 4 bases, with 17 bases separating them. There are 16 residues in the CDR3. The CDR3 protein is CASSAPGTPVGNTIYF. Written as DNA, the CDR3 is TGTGCCAGCAGTGCCCCCGGGACACCAGTCGGAAACACCATATATTTT.

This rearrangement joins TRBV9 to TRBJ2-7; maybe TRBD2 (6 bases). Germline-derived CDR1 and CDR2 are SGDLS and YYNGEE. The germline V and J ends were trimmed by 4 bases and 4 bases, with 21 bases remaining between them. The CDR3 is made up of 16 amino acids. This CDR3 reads CASSPTIWDSGYEQYF. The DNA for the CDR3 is TGTGCCAGCAGCCCGACTATATGGGACTCTGGGTACGAGCAGTACTTC.